These 21 T cell receptor beta chains were all obtained from the same sample, sequenced in a study of cytomegalovirus exposure and HLA in healthy donors. The PCR used 60 Vbeta and 13 Jbeta primers. Method: immunoSEQ multiplex PCR; TCRdb's copy keeps in-frame clones and lacks some. This table holds more than 95,000 clones. Sequencing was done on a sample of PBMCs. These receptors were taken from a man between 18 and 35 years old in good health and CMV-seronegative.

The chain recombines TRBV9 with TRBJ2-5; 13 bases map to TRBD2. The end of the DNA is better explained by TRBJ2-7, so the J call may be wrong. Germline assignment: CDR1 SGDLS and CDR2 YYNGEE. The CDR3 totals 15 residues. This CDR3 is CASSASGTSGVEQYF. DNA of the CDR3: TGTGCCAGCAGCGCCTCCGGGACTAGCGGGGTCGAGCAGTACTTC.

The chain is built from TRBV11-2 and TRBJ2-1; D is unclear. The V end lost 2 bases, the J end lost 4 bases, and 6 bases lay between the germline ends. The CDR3 spans 13 residues. Germline assignment: CDR1 SGHAT and CDR2 FQNNGV. The CDR3 bases are TGTGCCAGCAGCTTATGGCCGTACAATGAGCAGTTCTTC. Translation gives CASSLWPYNEQFF.

J is TRBJ2-1 and V is TRBV6-5, with D possibly TRBD2 on 6 matching bases. Per germline, CDR1 MNHEY and CDR2 SVGAGI. With 3 bases removed from V and 9 bases from J, the gap between germline ends came to 18 bases. The CDR3 consists of 15 residues. This CDR3 is CASSYSAGIYVEQFF. The CDR3 coding sequence is TGTGCCAGCAGTTATTCGGCGGGGATCTACGTTGAGCAGTTCTTC.

The chain is built from TRBV10-3 and TRBJ2-1; no reliable D call. Germline CDR1 is ENHRY and CDR2 is SYGVKD. This CDR3 spans 12 amino acids. V lost 4 bases to trimming and J lost 9 bases, with 10 bases between them. CDR3 bases: TGTGCCATCAGTGGGCCCAACGCTGAGCAGTTCTTC. Residues: CAISGPNAEQFF.

J is TRBJ1-2 and V is TRBV7-9; D not certain. Germline V gene sequence: CDR1 SEHNR, CDR2 FQNEAQ (reference sequence). V was shortened by 3 bases and J by 0 bases, with 8 bases between the two germline ends. There are 14 residues in the CDR3. The CDR3 sequence: CASSFMAANYGYTF. The CDR3, as DNA: TGTGCCAGCAGCTTTATGGCCGCTAACTATGGCTACACCTTC.

The chain combines TRBV10-3 with TRBJ1-5, with 10 bases that match TRBD1. The germline V gene encodes CDR1 ENHRY and CDR2 SYGVKD. This CDR3 has 17 residues. V was clipped by 4 bases and J by 0 bases; unmatched bases: 6. CDR3 nucleotides: TGTGCCATCAGTGGGGGACAGGGGAGATCTAGCAATCAGCCCCAGCATTTT. Its translation: CAISGGQGRSSNQPQHF.

CDR3 nucleotides: TGTGCCACCAGCAGAGATTTCTGGGCGTGGGAGACCCAGTACTTC. Its translation: CATSRDFWAWETQYF. The chain is built from TRBV15 and TRBJ2-5; no firm D call. V dropped 0 bases and J dropped 5 bases, with 13 bases sitting between them. The CDR3 extends over 15 amino acids. Germline V gives CDR1 LNHNV, CDR2 YYDKDF (reference sequence). The full variable domain, its missing parts supplied by reference TRBV15 and TRBJ2-5, is DAMVIQNPRYQVTQFGKPVTLSCSQTLNHNVMYWYQQKSSQAPKLLFHYYDKDFNNEADTPDNFQSRRPNTSFCFLDIRSPGLGDTAMYLCATSRDFWAWETQYFGPGTRLLVL.

This sequence joins TRBV6-1 and TRBJ2-7; 9 positions match TRBD1. The CDR3 consists of 12 residues. Trimming took 11 bases from V and 4 from J; bases not matched to a gene: 6. The germline CDR1 and CDR2 sequences are MNHNS and SASEGT. The DNA for the CDR3 is TGTGCCTGCGGGACAGGGTGGTACGAGCAGTACTTC. Protein sequence: CACGTGWYEQYF.

The genes are TRBV4-2 and TRBJ2-1, with 7 bases aligning to TRBD2. Looked up from germline, CDR1 is LGHNA and CDR2 is YNFKEQ. The V gene end was trimmed by 4 bases and the J gene end by 0 bases; junction bases not matched to a gene: 3. The CDR3 loop spans 15 amino acids. The CDR3 DNA is TGTGCCAGCAGCCCCTCTAGCGGCTCCTACAATGAGCAGTTCTTC. Its translation: CASSPSSGSYNEQFF.

The chain employs TRBV4-1 and TRBJ2-6; D perhaps matches TRBD1 (5 bases). In germline, CDR1 is MGHRA, CDR2 YSYEKL. The CDR3 has 16 amino acids. V lost 1 base to trimming and J lost 3 bases, with 10 bases between them. For the CDR3, the DNA is TGCGCCAGCAGCCAAGTGGGGCTCGGTGGGGCCAACGTCCTGACTTTC. Protein sequence: CASSQVGLGGANVLTF.

V and J are TRBV7-9 and TRBJ2-2; D ambiguous. The V gene lost 1 base and the J gene lost 5 bases, with 5 bases spanning the gap. The CDR3 spans 13 residues. From germline, CDR1 is SEHNR and CDR2 FQNEAQ (reference sequence). The CDR3, as DNA: TGTGCCAGCAGCTTAGTTCGGACCGGGGAGCTGTTTTTT. This codes for CASSLVRTGELFF.

The chain has TRBV27 and TRBJ2-7; 8 positions match TRBD1. With 8 bases clipped from V and 5 bases from J, the junction kept 5 bases outside the gene matches. Per the germline V gene, CDR1 is MNHEY and CDR2 is SMNVEV (reference sequence). The length of the CDR3 is 12 residues. The CDR3 bases are TGTGCCAGCCGCGACAGGGGCGACGAGCAGTACTTC. This gives the protein CASRDRGDEQYF.

The chain has TRBV19 and TRBJ1-4; 10 bases fit TRBD1. The J segment lost 7 bases and the V segment lost 6 bases, leaving 5 bases of the junction unmatched. The length of the CDR3 is 14 residues. CDR1 is LNHDA, CDR2 SQIVND, per germline (reference sequence). CDR3 nucleotide sequence: TGTGCCAGTAGCATGGACAGGGGGGGTGAAAAACTGTTTTTT. Residues: CASSMDRGGEKLFF.

The chain uses TRBV6-1 and TRBJ2-7; tentatively, D is TRBD2 (5 bases). Germline lookup yields CDR1 MNHNS and CDR2 SASEGT. Trimming took off 8 bases at V and 3 bases at J, with 8 bases between the two ends. This CDR3 region has 11 residues. CDR3 in DNA: TGTGCCAGCTCCGGGAACTACGAGCAGTACTTC. Protein product: CASSGNYEQYF.

The rearrangement uses TRBV19 and TRBJ1-2, with D tentatively TRBD1 (6 bases). The CDR3 is 12 residues long. Trimming took 6 bases from V and 8 from J, leaving 13 bases between them. Looked up from germline, CDR1 is LNHDA and CDR2 is SQIVND (reference sequence). The CDR3 is CASSTGKRGYTF. Written as DNA, the CDR3 is TGTGCCAGTAGCACAGGGAAAAGAGGCTACACCTTC. The variable domain in full, with the rest retrieved from reference TRBV19 and TRBJ1-2, is DGGITQSPKYLFRKEGQNVTLSCEQNLNHDAMYWYRQDPGQGLRLIYYSQIVNDFQKGDIAEGYSVSREKKESFPLTVTSAQKNPTAFYLCASSTGKRGYTFGSGTRLTVV.

The rearrangement uses TRBV4-1 and TRBJ1-1; 9 positions agree with TRBD1. Germline V gene sequence: CDR1 MGHRA, CDR2 YSYEKL. V shed 4 bases and J 3 bases; nucleotides not matched to a gene: 6. The CDR3 runs 15 residues. CDR3 coding DNA: TGCGCCAGCAGCCTTACGACAGGGGGGTACACTGAAGCTTTCTTT. Translation: CASSLTTGGYTEAFF.

The CDR3 loop is CASSIYGALNTEAFF. CDR3 bases: TGTGCCAGTAGCATCTATGGGGCCTTGAACACTGAAGCTTTCTTT. This chain uses TRBV19 with TRBJ1-1; D may be TRBD1 (5 bases). In germline, CDR1 is LNHDA, CDR2 SQIVND (reference sequence). The CDR3 extends over 15 amino acids. Trimming removed 6 bases from V and 0 bases from J, with 14 bases in between.

The CDR3 DNA reads TGCGCCAGCAGCCAAGATGGCGGGGGCACCTACGAGCAGTACTTC. Translated: CASSQDGGGTYEQYF. The chain uses TRBV4-1 and TRBJ2-7; weak D call: TRBD2 (7 bases). The CDR3 is made up of 15 amino acids. Trimming took 0 bases from V and 2 from J, leaving 11 bases between them. The V gene's germline CDR1 is MGHRA and CDR2 YSYEKL.

The V call is TRBV18, the J call TRBJ2-3, with 8 bases aligning to TRBD2. Trimming took 0 bases from V and 4 from J; bases not matched to a gene: 3. The CDR3 totals 15 residues. Germline-derived CDR1 and CDR2 are KGHSH and LQKENI. CDR3 protein: CASSPPRAGADTQYF. As DNA, the CDR3 is TGTGCCAGCTCACCACCGCGAGCGGGAGCAGATACGCAGTATTTT.

The gene calls are TRBV5-1 and TRBJ2-5, with TRBD1 identical over 8 bases. The CDR3 consists of 15 residues. Looked up from germline, CDR1 is SGHRS and CDR2 is YFSETQ. The V segment lost 2 bases and the J segment 5 bases; nucleotides outside the gene matches: 8. The CDR3 sequence: CASSLGQGGYETQYF. CDR3 nucleotides: TGCGCCAGCAGCTTAGGACAGGGTGGGTACGAGACCCAGTACTTC.

The chain links TRBV5-1 to TRBJ2-3, with 8 bases that match TRBD2. Germline V gives CDR1 SGHRS, CDR2 YFSETQ. V was pared by 0 bases and J by 3 bases, with 6 bases of the junction left unmatched. The CDR3 contains 16 residues. CDR3 sequence: CASSLDAGGLTDTQYF. The CDR3 DNA follows: TGCGCCAGCAGCTTGGACGCGGGAGGTTTAACAGATACGCAGTATTTT.